This T cell receptor (beta chain) was identified during a study of T cells in Graves' hyperthyroidism and ophthalmopathy. Study-level findings and limits: Also found in blood were most expanded thyroid clonotypes above 0.001.

V trimming: 1 base; J trimming: 3 bases; junction bases outside the gene matches: 5. The germline CDR1 and CDR2 sequences are DFQATT and SNEGSKA (reference sequence). This CDR3 spans 14 amino acids. A word on this clonotype: Its antigen is unknown.

It was RNA transcripts that yielded the amplified TCR beta CDR3 regions. The TCR CDR3 was amplified in a first-round RT-PCR using the HTBI primer set. TCRdb called the multiplex PCR reads again in MiXCR, with one record for every CDR3 protein. Here the sample spans about 400,000 distinct CDR3 sequences, approximately 14% being singletons. This sequence originates from a woman younger than 30 with Graves' hyperthyroidism. The chain combines TRBV20-1 with TRBJ2-7, with 8 bases matching TRBD2. Sequences were obtained from blood. The CDR3 sequence: CSARVAGLIYEQYF. Written as DNA, the CDR3 is TGCAGTGCTAGAGTAGCGGGACTAATCTACGAGCAGTACTTC.